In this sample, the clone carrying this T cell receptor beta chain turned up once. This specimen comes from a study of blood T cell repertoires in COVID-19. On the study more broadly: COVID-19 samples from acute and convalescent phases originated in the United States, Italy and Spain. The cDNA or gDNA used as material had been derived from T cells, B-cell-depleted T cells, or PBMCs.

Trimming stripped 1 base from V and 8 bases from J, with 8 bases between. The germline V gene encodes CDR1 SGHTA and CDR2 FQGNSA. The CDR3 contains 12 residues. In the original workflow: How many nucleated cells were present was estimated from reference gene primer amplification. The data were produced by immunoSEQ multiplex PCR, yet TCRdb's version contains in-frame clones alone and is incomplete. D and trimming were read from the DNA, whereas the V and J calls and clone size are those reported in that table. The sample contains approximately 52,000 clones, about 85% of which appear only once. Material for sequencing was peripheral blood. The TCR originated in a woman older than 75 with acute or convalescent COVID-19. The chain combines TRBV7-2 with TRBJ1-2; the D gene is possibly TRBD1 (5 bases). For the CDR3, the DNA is TGTGCCAGCAGCTTAGAAACAGGAGGCTACACCTTC. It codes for CASSLETGGYTF.